Sequencing of this TCR beta chain was carried out in a study of cytomegalovirus exposure and HLA in healthy donors. This clone showed up just a few times. The PCR used 60 Vbeta and 13 Jbeta primers. The assay was immunoSEQ multiplex PCR, and TCRdb's table has in-frame clones only and misses some. The data show some 170,000 clones, around 79% seen once. The CDR3 runs 14 residues. V was shortened by 5 bases and J by 2 bases, with 13 bases between the two germline ends. The V gene's germline CDR1 is SGHNT and CDR2 YENEEA. This chain joins TRBV11-3 and TRBJ2-7, with D maybe TRBD2 (7 bases). The TCR sequence derives from a man between 40 and 49 years old in good health and CMV-seropositive. Sample: PBMCs. Here the CDR3 reads CASSLGGEAYEQYF. In DNA, the CDR3 is TGTGCCAGCAGCCTAGGGGGGGAAGCCTACGAGCAGTACTTC.